These 28 T cell receptor beta chains were sequenced from one sample in a study of blood T cells in healthy people across ages. PCR was performed a second time for about 6 to 12 cycles using a sample-barcoded 5' primer and a J-beta primer mix. Via MiXCR, TCRdb re-called the 5' RACE reads, giving one row per CDR3 protein. The table includes about 1.6 million distinct CDR3 sequences, about 31% detected once. The sample consisted of blood. These receptors were collected from a woman between 25 and 40 years old in good health.

This clonotype showed up many times. The CDR3 DNA follows: TGCAGTGCTGATCCTTCACAAGATACGCAGTATTTT. Translating it yields CSADPSQDTQYF. This chain uses TRBV20-1 with TRBJ2-3, with D uncertain. Trimming pared 5 bases from V and 5 bases from J, leaving 11 bases between. Germline loops: CDR1 DFQATT, CDR2 SNEGSKA (reference sequence). The CDR3 has 12 residues.

This clonotype was detected a few times. The chain has TRBV7-9 and TRBJ1-1; TRBD1 agrees at 7 bases. Trimming removed 5 bases from V and 5 bases from J; junction bases left unmatched: 8. Germline CDR1 and CDR2: SEHNR and FQNEAQ (reference sequence). CDR3 length: 14 amino acids. The CDR3 region is CASSTRQGGTEAFF. Written as DNA, the CDR3 is TGTGCCAGCAGCACTAGACAGGGAGGGACTGAAGCTTTCTTT.

V usage is TRBV5-8 and J usage is TRBJ2-4; TRBD2 aligns across 9 bases. The CDR3 runs to 19 residues. Germline CDR1 and CDR2: SGHTS and YDEGEE. With 0 bases clipped from V and 0 bases from J, the junction kept 10 bases outside the gene matches. The CDR3, as DNA: TGTGCCAGCAGCTTGGAGGTCGTGGCGGGGGGGTTAGCCAAAAACATTCAGTACTTC. It translates to CASSLEVVAGGLAKNIQYF.

This clonotype was seen only a few times. This chain uses TRBV27 with TRBJ2-7, with TRBD2 as a possible D gene (6 bases). CDR1 and CDR2 (germline): MNHEY, SMNVEV (reference sequence). V was clipped by 5 bases and J by 6 bases, with 14 bases between them. This CDR3 has 13 residues. CDR3 residues: CASSRGTPGEQYF. CDR3 DNA: TGTGCCAGCAGTCGCGGGACTCCCGGCGAGCAGTACTTC.

The gene calls are TRBV6-1 and TRBJ1-1, with no clear D. V was trimmed by 4 bases and J by 2 bases, leaving 17 bases between them. CDR1 and CDR2 (germline): MNHNS, SASEGT. The CDR3 is made up of 16 amino acids. The CDR3 DNA follows: TGTGCCAGCAGTGTGGACCGGGTCCGAGCCAACACTGAAGCTTTCTTT. Translated, it gives CASSVDRVRANTEAFF.

This clonotype has just one count. This chain links TRBV27 with TRBJ2-1; TRBD1 matches 12 bases. The end of the DNA aligns better with TRBJ2-7, so the J call may be wrong. Germline assignment: CDR1 MNHEY and CDR2 SMNVEV (reference sequence). This CDR3 region has 16 residues. CDR3 sequence reads: CASSLSGTGGLDEQYF. The CDR3 bases are TGTGCCAGCAGTTTATCGGGGACAGGGGGCCTCGACGAGCAGTACTTC.

This clonotype was counted a few times. The chain uses TRBV19 and TRBJ2-7, with D perhaps assigned TRBD1 or TRBD2 (5 bases each). The CDR3 totals 16 residues. CDR1 and CDR2 (germline): LNHDA, SQIVND (reference sequence). The germline V and J ends were trimmed by 5 bases and 3 bases, with 20 bases remaining between them. The DNA for the CDR3 is TGTGCCAGTAGTCCACCGCCCGGGACGACCCGCTACGAGCAGTACTTC. Translated: CASSPPPGTTRYEQYF. Based on the CDR3 plus reference TRBV19 and TRBJ2-7, the full variable domain is DGGITQSPKYLFRKEGQNVTLSCEQNLNHDAMYWYRQDPGQGLRLIYYSQIVNDFQKGDIAEGYSVSREKKESFPLTVTSAQKNPTAFYLCASSPPPGTTRYEQYFGPGTRLTVT.

This clonotype was found many times. The chain combines TRBV29-1 with TRBJ2-5; TRBD1 is a possible D gene (6 bases). Germline V CDR1 and CDR2: SQVTM, ANQGSEA. V was shortened by 6 bases and J by 5 bases, with 16 bases between the two germline ends. The CDR3 length is 13 residues. The CDR3 spells CSVIDRSRETQYF. For the CDR3, the DNA is TGCAGCGTGATAGACAGGTCTCGGGAGACCCAGTACTTC.

This chain uses TRBV21-1 with TRBJ2-3; the listed D gene, TRBD2, was not tested against the DNA. TRBV21-1 is designated a pseudogene. The CDR3 length is 17 residues. CDR3 residues: CASILLSASGFTDTQYF. The CDR3 DNA reads TGTGCCAGCATTCTATTGTCAGCCAGCGGATTCACAGATACGCAGTATTTT.

V is TRBV12-3 or TRBV12-4 and J is TRBJ2-1, with D maybe TRBD1 (5 bases). The CDR3 sequence is 17 residues long. Trimming took 2 bases from V and 0 from J, leaving 14 bases between them. The CDR3 spells CASSLNQGLGSYNEQFF. CDR3 sequence (DNA): TGTGCCAGCAGTTTAAACCAGGGTCTTGGCTCCTACAATGAGCAGTTCTTC.

The chain carries TRBV25-1 and TRBJ2-1, with D perhaps TRBD2 (5 bases). Between the trimmed V and J ends, which lost 3 bases and 1 base, there was a span of 10 bases. The CDR3 sequence is 15 residues long. Germline-derived CDR1 and CDR2 are MGHDK and SYGVNS. The CDR3 nucleotides are TGTGCCAGCAGTGACATAGGGAGTTCCTACAATGAGCAGTTCTTC. It translates to CASSDIGSSYNEQFF.

To note about this clonotype: One end of the junction does not line up with germline, which may come from a read error. The chain has TRBV6-2 or TRBV6-3 and TRBJ2-1; no firm D call. This CDR3 region has 13 residues. Germline V gene sequence: CDR1 MNHEY, CDR2 SVGEGT. The CDR3 spells CANSQTLVNEQFF. CDR3 in DNA: TGTGCCAACAGTCAGACTTTGGTTAATGAGCAGTTCTTC.

This clonotype has only a few counts. The chain couples TRBV4-1 to TRBJ2-7; D gene uncertain. Germline values: CDR1 MGHRA, CDR2 YSYEKL. Trimming removed 0 bases from V and 2 bases from J, with 8 bases in between. The CDR3 loop spans 14 amino acids. DNA of the CDR3: TGCGCCAGCAGCCAAGAGTGGGAACCCTACGAGCAGTACTTC. Amino acid sequence: CASSQEWEPYEQYF.

The V gene is TRBV11-2, the J gene TRBJ2-1; perhaps D is TRBD1 or TRBD2 (6 bases each). The CDR3 has 17 residues. In germline, CDR1 is SGHAT, CDR2 FQNNGV. Between the trimmed V and J ends, which lost 6 bases and 9 bases, there was a span of 27 bases. The CDR3 reads CASSDGTRGLGGGEQFF. The CDR3 DNA reads as TGTGCCAGCAGTGACGGAACGAGGGGTCTAGGAGGGGGTGAGCAGTTCTTC.

The sample holds a few counts of this clonotype. The V and J genes are TRBV10-2 and TRBJ2-7; D gene uncertain. This CDR3 has 17 amino acids. Trimming stripped 6 bases from V and 3 bases from J, with 24 bases between. CDR1 is WSHSY and CDR2 is SAAADI in the germline V gene. This CDR3 reads CASSTTDGPNLNYEQYF. The CDR3 nucleotides read TGCGCCAGCAGCACCACAGACGGACCGAATCTCAACTACGAGCAGTACTTC.

This clonotype was detected only a few times. This chain links TRBV6-6 with TRBJ1-4; D unresolved. The CDR3 length is 15 residues. V lost 2 bases, J lost 0 bases, and 7 bases lay in between. CDR1 MNHNY and CDR2 SVGAGI come from the germline V gene (reference sequence). The CDR3 nucleotides are TGTGCCAGCAGTTACGCCGCAGCAACTAATGAAAAACTGTTTTTT. As protein: CASSYAAATNEKLFF.

A few counts support this clonotype. V gene TRBV6-2 or TRBV6-3 combines with J gene TRBJ2-5, with 8 nucleotides matching TRBD2. Germline CDR1 and CDR2: MNHEY and SVGEGT. The CDR3 contains 15 residues. Germline trimming cut 10 bases from V and 2 bases from J; bases unmatched to any gene: 12. CDR3 in DNA: TGTGCCACCCAGGGCCGGGAGGGGATTCAAGAGACCCAGTACTTC. Amino acids: CATQGREGIQETQYF.

This clonotype was recorded a few times. The chain links TRBV7-9 to TRBJ2-1; TRBD2 aligns across 8 bases. The germline V gene has CDR1 SEHNR and CDR2 FQNEAQ (reference sequence). The CDR3 consists of 15 residues. The J segment lost 4 bases and the V segment lost 4 bases, leaving 6 bases of the junction unmatched. The CDR3 bases are TGTGCCAGCAGCTATCCGGGGGGGATATACAATGAGCAGTTCTTC. Translating gives CASSYPGGIYNEQFF.

This clonotype turned up a few times. This chain links TRBV6-1 with TRBJ2-7; 7 bases match TRBD1. The trim removed 6 bases at V and 2 bases at J, leaving 10 bases unmatched. CDR3 size: 15 residues. Germline V lookup: CDR1 MNHNS, CDR2 SASEGT. CDR3 in DNA: TGTGCCAGCAGAGTGGGACAGATGGATACCTACGAGCAGTACTTC. Residues: CASRVGQMDTYEQYF.

This chain uses TRBV30 with TRBJ2-3; D gene ambiguous. Between the trimmed V and J ends, which lost 5 bases and 2 bases, there was a span of 14 bases. CDR1 is GTSNPN, CDR2 SVGIG, per germline (reference sequence). The CDR3 is 14 amino acids. CDR3 protein: CAWQGVGITDTQYF. CDR3 nucleotides: TGTGCCTGGCAAGGCGTCGGAATCACAGATACGCAGTATTTT.

This sequence joins TRBV4-1 and TRBJ2-7, with a possible D match to TRBD2 (6 bases). CDR1 and CDR2 from the germline V gene are MGHRA and YSYEKL. Trimming left V 1 base short and J 7 bases short, with 14 bases between. The CDR3 sequence is 14 residues long. The CDR3 loop is CASSQGGVYNEQYF. The CDR3 DNA reads TGCGCCAGCAGCCAAGGGGGGGTGTACAATGAGCAGTACTTC.

J is TRBJ2-7 and V is TRBV30; tentative D call: TRBD1 (5 bases). Trimming removed 1 base at V and 1 base at J, with 8 bases between. Germline CDR1 and CDR2: GTSNPN and SVGIG (reference sequence). The length of the CDR3 is 13 residues. The CDR3 DNA sequence: TGTGCCTGGAGTGGAAGGGGATCCTACGAGCAGTACTTC. Its protein product is CAWSGRGSYEQYF.

This clonotype was observed a few times. The rearrangement joins TRBV25-1 to TRBJ2-7, with 8 bases that match TRBD2. Germline lookup yields CDR1 MGHDK and CDR2 SYGVNS. V was pared by 11 bases and J by 3 bases, with 6 bases of the junction left unmatched. The CDR3 is 12 amino acids. The CDR3 here is CASREGGYEQYF. For the CDR3, the DNA is TGTGCCTCCCGGGAGGGAGGCTACGAGCAGTACTTC.

This clonotype was found many times. The genes are TRBV11-1 and TRBJ2-7, with D tentatively TRBD2 (6 bases). Between the trimmed V and J ends, which lost 2 bases and 6 bases, there was a span of 8 bases. CDR1 and CDR2 from the germline V gene are SGHAT and FQDESV (reference sequence). CDR3 length: 12 residues. CDR3 bases: TGTGCCAGCAGCTTAACTAGCTCCGAGCAGTACTTC. It codes for CASSLTSSEQYF.

The V and J genes are TRBV28 and TRBJ2-2; D may be TRBD2 (6 bases). The CDR3 is 17 residues long. CDR1 and CDR2 (germline): MDHEN, SYDVKM. Trimming removed 6 bases at V and 0 bases at J, with 17 bases between. The CDR3 reads CASSQDGRFANTGELFF. Written as DNA, the CDR3 is TGTGCCAGCAGCCAGGATGGGAGGTTCGCGAACACCGGGGAGCTGTTTTTT.

V usage is TRBV4-1 and J usage is TRBJ2-1, with TRBD2 as a possible D gene (5 bases). Trimming took off 0 bases at V and 0 bases at J, with 9 bases between the two ends. There are 16 residues in the CDR3. Germline V gives CDR1 MGHRA, CDR2 YSYEKL. The CDR3 region has the DNA TGCGCCAGCAGCCAAGACCCTACTAGCTCCTACAATGAGCAGTTCTTC. Residues: CASSQDPTSSYNEQFF.

This rearrangement joins TRBV3-1 to TRBJ1-1; D is ambiguous. Germline CDR1 is LGHDT and CDR2 is YNNKEL (reference sequence). The CDR3 has 15 residues. The V end lost 1 base, the J end lost 1 base, and 10 bases lay between the germline ends. The CDR3 loop is CASSQAISPNTEAFF. The CDR3 nucleotides read TGTGCCAGCAGCCAAGCGATCAGTCCGAACACTGAAGCTTTCTTT.

This chain joins TRBV6-1 and TRBJ1-1; D possibly corresponds to TRBD1 (5 bases). This CDR3 has 13 amino acids. CDR1 and CDR2 (germline): MNHNS, SASEGT. V lost 5 bases to trimming and J lost 6 bases, with 13 bases between them. The CDR3 region has the DNA TGTGCCAGCAGTTCGACAGCCCCTTCTGAAGCTTTCTTT. Encoded protein: CASSSTAPSEAFF.